This TCR beta chain originates from a study of a mutant IDH1 vaccine in newly diagnosed glioma. Study as a whole: In weeks 1, 3, 5, 7, 11, 15, 19 and 23, patients were immunized, eight times in all. Previous care, which was radiotherapy, temozolomide, or both, most often involved both. Vaccination was launched 4-6 weeks after radiotherapy alone, or with temozolomide cycles.

Libraries were prepared by immunoSEQ multiplex PCR; TCRdb keeps only in-frame clonotypes and omits some of them. The sample holds 35,000 to 45,000 clones, 80% seen once. As for this clone: Its specificity is not known.

Time point reported: week 11, during vaccination. Each dose delivered 300 ug of mutant IDH1 20-mer peptide subcutaneously with imiquimod. Astrocytomas that were new, WHO grade 3 or 4, IDH1-mutant and ATRX-lost were present in the donors. The CDR3 spans 16 residues. The V gene's germline CDR1 is SGHNT and CDR2 YYREEE (reference sequence). The J segment lost 0 bases and the V segment lost 4 bases, leaving 8 bases of the junction unmatched. The chain uses TRBV5-4 and TRBJ1-1; 8 bases align to TRBD1. The TCR comes from a woman aged 25 to 45 with glioma. Some clones in this sample may be carry-over from other donors' samples. The sample was peripheral blood mononuclear cells (PBMCs), taken from a glioma patient whose treatment included an IDH1 peptide vaccine. CDR3 bases: TGTGCCAGCAGCCCCCAAGACAGGGGCATGAACACTGAAGCTTTCTTT. Translating gives CASSPQDRGMNTEAFF. The variable domain in full, completed from reference TRBV5-4 and TRBJ1-1, reads ETGVTQSPTHLIKTRGQQVTLRCSSQSGHNTVSWYQQALGQGPQFIFQYYREEENGRGNFPPRFSGLQFPNYSSELNVNALELDDSALYLCASSPQDRGMNTEAFFGQGTRLTVV.